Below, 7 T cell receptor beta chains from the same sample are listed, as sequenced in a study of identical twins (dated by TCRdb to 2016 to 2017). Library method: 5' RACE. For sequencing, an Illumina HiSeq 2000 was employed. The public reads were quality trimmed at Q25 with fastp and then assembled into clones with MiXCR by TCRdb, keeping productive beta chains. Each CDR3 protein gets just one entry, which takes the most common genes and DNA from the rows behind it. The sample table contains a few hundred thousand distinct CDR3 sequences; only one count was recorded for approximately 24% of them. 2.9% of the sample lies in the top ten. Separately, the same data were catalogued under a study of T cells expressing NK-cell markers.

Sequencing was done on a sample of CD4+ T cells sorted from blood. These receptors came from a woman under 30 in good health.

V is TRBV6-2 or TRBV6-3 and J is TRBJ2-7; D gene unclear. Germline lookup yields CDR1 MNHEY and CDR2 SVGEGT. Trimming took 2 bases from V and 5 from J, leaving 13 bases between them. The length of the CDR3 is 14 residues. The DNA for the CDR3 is TGTGCCAGCAGTTACCCGAGGCTGACGAACGAGCAGTACTTC. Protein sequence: CASSYPRLTNEQYF.

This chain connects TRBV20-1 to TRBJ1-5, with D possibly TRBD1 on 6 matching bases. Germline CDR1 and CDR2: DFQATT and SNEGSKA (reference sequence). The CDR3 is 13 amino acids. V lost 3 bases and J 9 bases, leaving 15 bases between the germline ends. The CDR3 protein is CSASRGGRRPQHF. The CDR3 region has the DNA TGCAGTGCTAGCAGAGGGGGTAGGAGGCCCCAGCATTTT.

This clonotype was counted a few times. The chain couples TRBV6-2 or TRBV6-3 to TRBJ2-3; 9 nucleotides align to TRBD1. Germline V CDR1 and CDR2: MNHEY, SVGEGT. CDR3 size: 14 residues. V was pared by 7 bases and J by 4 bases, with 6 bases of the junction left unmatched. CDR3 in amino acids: CASNIGTGPDTQYF. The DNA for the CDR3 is TGTGCCAGCAACATCGGGACAGGGCCAGATACGCAGTATTTT.

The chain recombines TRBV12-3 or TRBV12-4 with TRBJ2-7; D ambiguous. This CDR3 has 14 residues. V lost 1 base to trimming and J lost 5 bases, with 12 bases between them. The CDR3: CASSLGVLGNEQYF. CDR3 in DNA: TGTGCCAGCAGTTTAGGAGTTTTGGGAAACGAGCAGTACTTC.

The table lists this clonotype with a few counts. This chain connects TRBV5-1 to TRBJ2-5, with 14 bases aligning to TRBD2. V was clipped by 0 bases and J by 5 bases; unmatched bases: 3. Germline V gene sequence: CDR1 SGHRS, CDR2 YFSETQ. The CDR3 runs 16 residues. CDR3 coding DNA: TGCGCCAGCAGCTTGGGGACTAGCGGGGGGTCGGAGACCCAGTACTTC. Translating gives CASSLGTSGGSETQYF.

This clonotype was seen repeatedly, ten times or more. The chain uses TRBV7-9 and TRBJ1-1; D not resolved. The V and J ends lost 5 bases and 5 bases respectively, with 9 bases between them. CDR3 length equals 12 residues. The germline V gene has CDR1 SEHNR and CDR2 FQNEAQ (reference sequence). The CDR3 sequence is CASSLGRTEAFF. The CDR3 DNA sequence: TGTGCCAGCAGCCTAGGGAGGACTGAAGCTTTCTTT. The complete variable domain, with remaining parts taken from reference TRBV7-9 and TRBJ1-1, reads DTGVSQNPRHKITKRGQNVTFRCDPISEHNRLYWYRQTLGQGPEFLTYFQNEAQLEKSRLLSDRFSAERPKGSFSTLEIQRTEQGDSAMYLCASSLGRTEAFFGQGTRLTVV.

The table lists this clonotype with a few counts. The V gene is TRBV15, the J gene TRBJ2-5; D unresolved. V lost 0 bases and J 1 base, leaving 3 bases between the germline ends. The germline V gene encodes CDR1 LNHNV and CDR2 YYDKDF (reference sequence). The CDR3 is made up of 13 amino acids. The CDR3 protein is CATSRDIQETQYF. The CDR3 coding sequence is TGTGCCACCAGCAGAGATATCCAAGAGACCCAGTACTTC.